The clone carrying this TCR beta chain was detected a few times. The antigen is undetermined. One end of the junction fails to match germline, which may point to a read error. This entry is derived from a study of early T cells in non-severe SARS-CoV-2 infection. The wider study: From unsorted whole blood, bulk RNA was sequenced, and the chains remained unpaired.

The protocol attached unique molecular identifiers to individual cDNA molecules. TCRdb called the 5' RACE reads again in MiXCR, with one record for every CDR3 protein. The repertoire holds tens of thousands of distinct CDR3 sequences, with less than 15% as singletons. Study results and caveats: Anti-spike CD8 responses were favored in VDJdb matching, and private and CD4 specificities were missed.

CDR1 is SGHAT and CDR2 is FQNNGV in the germline V gene. CDR3 length: 17 residues. This TCR was sampled from an adult who was a healthcare worker with PCR-confirmed SARS-CoV-2 infection or an uninfected control (not recorded which). This chain joins TRBV11-2 and TRBJ2-1, with 10 bases lining up with TRBD2. Sequences were obtained from whole blood. The CDR3, as DNA: TGTGCCAACAGCTCCCGTAGCGGGGGGCGGACCTACAATGAGCAGTTCTTC. This translates into CANSSRSGGRTYNEQFF.